Detailed here is one T cell receptor beta chain. The junction shows a germline mismatch at one end, possibly a read error. The source of the sample is a study of glioma-infiltrating T cells after dendritic cell vaccination. Study-level background: Dendritic cells derived from monocytes and pulsed with autologous tumor lysate formed the vaccine.

Germline-derived CDR1 and CDR2 are ENHRY and SYGVKD. The CDR3 is 14 residues long. Clones were sequenced by immunoSEQ multiplex PCR, and TCRdb holds only the in-frame ones, with some missing. The sample lists around 97,000 clones, 81% occurring once. The starting material was blood, obtained before dendritic cell vaccination. The rearrangement uses TRBV10-3 and TRBJ2-7; 11 bases match TRBD1. This TCR was recovered from a human donor with glioblastoma. The CDR3 DNA reads as TGTGCCAGCAGTTATGGGACAGGGGGCTACGAGCAGTACTTC. Encoded protein: CASSYGTGGYEQYF.